A single sample gave rise to the 12 T cell receptor beta chains below, sequenced in a study of human T cells and chemical hapten exposure. Time point in this sample: pre-sensitization, week 0. Treatment: therapeutic diphenylcyclopropenone sensitization with weekly scalp DPC. One entry per CDR3 protein, called by TCRdb with MiXCR from the RACE reads. The sample records 350,000 to 400,000 distinct CDR3 sequences, 4% to 6% being singletons. Sequencing was performed on whole blood, taken in connection with sensitization to the hapten diphenylcyclopropenone (DPC). The source is a woman aged 45-65 years with alopecia areata. Some clones in this sample may be carry-over from other donors' samples.

The chain carries TRBV3-1 and TRBJ2-3; the D is unclear. From germline, CDR1 is LGHDT and CDR2 YNNKEL (reference sequence). This CDR3 contains 16 residues. Trimming left V 0 bases short and J 2 bases short, with 12 bases between. For the CDR3, the DNA is TGTGCCAGCAGCCAAGATGGGGTAGCACTCACAGATACGCAGTATTTT. Translated, it gives CASSQDGVALTDTQYF.

This clonotype was counted many times. The chain is built from TRBV10-1 and TRBJ1-1; D gene ambiguous. Trimming took off 0 bases at V and 5 bases at J, with 7 bases between the two ends. CDR3 length: 13 amino acids. Germline loops: CDR1 WNHNN, CDR2 SYGVQD (reference sequence). CDR3: CASSESRGTEAFF. For the CDR3, the DNA is TGCGCCAGCAGTGAGTCCCGTGGAACTGAAGCTTTCTTT.

This clonotype was recorded many times. This chain uses TRBV29-1 with TRBJ1-1; a weak D match, TRBD1 (6 bases). Germline V gene lookup returns CDR1 SQVTM and CDR2 ANQGSEA. V shed 4 bases and J shed 3 bases, with 12 bases lying between them. This CDR3 spans 13 amino acids. The DNA of the CDR3 is TGCAGCGTTGGTACAGGGAGGGACACTGAAGCTTTCTTT. Translation: CSVGTGRDTEAFF.

The CDR3 region is CASSDFAEEQYF. In DNA form, the CDR3 reads TGTGCCAGCAGTGATTTTGCGGAGGAGCAGTACTTC. The chain has TRBV2 and TRBJ2-7; D gene unclear. Germline V gives CDR1 SNHLY, CDR2 FYNNEI. The CDR3 has 12 amino acids. The V end was cut by 3 bases, the J end by 7 bases, with 10 bases between.

On this clonotype itself: It may be a read error: a sequence one base away is much more abundant. The genes are TRBV29-1 and TRBJ2-3; the D gene is possibly TRBD1 (5 bases). Trimming removed 4 bases from V and 1 base from J, with 6 bases in between. Germline V CDR1 and CDR2: SQVTM, ANQGSEA. There are 12 residues in the CDR3. CDR3 DNA: TGCAGCGTTGCCAGGGGCACAGATACGCAGTATTTT. Translated: CSVARGTDTQYF.

This clonotype has at least ten counts. The CDR3 coding sequence is TGCAGCGTTGTTGGTCCTCCAACTGAAGCTTTCTTT. It yields the protein CSVVGPPTEAFF. This chain links TRBV29-1 with TRBJ1-1; D unresolved. The germline V and J ends were trimmed by 4 bases and 5 bases, with 11 bases remaining between them. Germline V gene lookup returns CDR1 SQVTM and CDR2 ANQGSEA. The CDR3 totals 12 residues.

This clonotype occurred a few times. V gene TRBV6-2 or TRBV6-3 combines with J gene TRBJ1-5; possible D gene TRBD1, 6 bases. The CDR3 covers 14 residues. Trimming left V 6 bases short and J 4 bases short, with 13 bases between. Germline CDR1 reads MNHEY; CDR2 reads SVGEGT. The CDR3 sequence is CASSRERGNQPQHF. CDR3 DNA sequence: TGTGCCAGCAGCCGCGAAAGGGGGAATCAGCCCCAGCATTTT.

This clonotype was counted between two and nine times. The genes are TRBV27 and TRBJ1-2; D possibly corresponds to TRBD1 (6 bases). Trimming shortened V by 6 bases and J by 4 bases, and 12 bases separated the two germline ends. CDR3 size: 13 residues. Germline V gives CDR1 MNHEY, CDR2 SMNVEV (reference sequence). Written as DNA, the CDR3 is TGTGCCAGCAGGATCGGGGGGGCCTATGGCTACACCTTC. It translates to CASRIGGAYGYTF.

The chain couples TRBV6-5 to TRBJ1-3; possibly TRBD1 for D (6 bases). Germline V lookup: CDR1 MNHEY, CDR2 SVGAGI. Trimming stripped 2 bases from V and 1 base from J, with 12 bases between. The CDR3 is made up of 16 amino acids. This CDR3 reads CASSYGRGVSGNTIYF. The CDR3 DNA reads as TGTGCCAGCAGTTACGGCAGGGGAGTTTCTGGAAACACCATATATTTT.

This chain connects TRBV20-1 to TRBJ2-7; D may correspond to TRBD1 or TRBD2 (5 bases each). CDR3 size: 13 residues. Germline CDR1 DFQATT, CDR2 SNEGSKA (reference sequence). V lost 3 bases and J lost 6, with 15 bases in between. The CDR3 nucleotides read TGCAGTGCTAGGGGCGTCGGGGCCTCCGAGCAGTACTTC. This sequence encodes CSARGVGASEQYF.

This clonotype was detected a few times. V gene TRBV14 combines with J gene TRBJ2-7; D remains unclear. Germline CDR1 is SGHDN and CDR2 is FVKESK. The CDR3 contains 11 residues. V lost 3 bases and J lost 3, with 3 bases in between. CDR3 amino acids: CASSHVYEQYF. The CDR3 nucleotides read TGTGCCAGCAGCCATGTCTACGAGCAGTACTTC.

This clonotype was detected only a few times. The chain links TRBV28 to TRBJ1-4; maybe TRBD1 (6 bases). Trimming pared 5 bases from V and 7 bases from J, leaving 17 bases between. The CDR3 contains 15 residues. Germline CDR1 MDHEN, CDR2 SYDVKM. CDR3 protein: CASSPHQGQAEKLFF. Here the CDR3 DNA reads TGTGCCAGCAGTCCTCACCAGGGGCAGGCTGAAAAACTGTTTTTT.